These 3 T cell receptor beta chains originate from one sample sequenced in a study of cytomegalovirus exposure and HLA in healthy donors. 13 Jbeta primers and 60 Vbeta primers were used for the PCR. Clones were sequenced by immunoSEQ multiplex PCR, and TCRdb holds only the in-frame ones, with some missing. The table shows approximately 150,000 clones, with roughly 76% occurring only once. The sample was PBMCs. The receptors shown here come from a female donor in good health and CMV-seronegative.

The V gene is TRBV19, the J gene TRBJ1-1; D not certain. Deletions cut 7 bases from V and 5 bases from J, with 14 bases between. CDR3 length: 13 amino acids. The germline V gene encodes CDR1 LNHDA and CDR2 SQIVND (reference sequence). This CDR3 reads CASKLTGRTEAFF. CDR3 sequence (DNA): TGTGCCAGTAAATTGACCGGGAGAACTGAAGCTTTCTTT. The variable domain in full, completed from reference TRBV19 and TRBJ1-1, reads DGGITQSPKYLFRKEGQNVTLSCEQNLNHDAMYWYRQDPGQGLRLIYYSQIVNDFQKGDIAEGYSVSREKKESFPLTVTSAQKNPTAFYLCASKLTGRTEAFFGQGTRLTVV.

This clone was seen once. The rearrangement uses TRBV7-3 and TRBJ1-1; D uncertain. V was clipped by 1 base and J by 1 base, with 4 bases between them. This CDR3 has 13 amino acids. CDR1 and CDR2 from the germline V gene are SGHTA and FQGTGA. CDR3 sequence (DNA): TGTGCCAGCAGCTTAAACAGGAACACTGAAGCTTTCTTT. It encodes CASSLNRNTEAFF.

The chain is built from TRBV7-8 and TRBJ2-3, with 7 bases identical to TRBD1. This CDR3 has 21 amino acids. Germline V gene lookup returns CDR1 SGHVS and CDR2 FQNEAQ. The trim removed 5 bases at V and 5 bases at J, leaving 28 bases unmatched. CDR3 nucleotide sequence: TGTGCCAGCAGCCGCTATATAACTACAGGGGTACAGCATACCCAGGGAGATACGCAGTATTTT. This codes for CASSRYITTGVQHTQGDTQYF.